This TCR beta chain was identified in a study of CD8 T cells in Susac syndrome. General study points: The study's TCR sequencing and HLA analysis drew on a certain number of individuals. That number was acknowledged as relatively small.

Comment on this clonotype: Its antigen is unidentified. At one boundary the junction diverges from the germline segment, which might be a read error.

Per germline, CDR1 SGHDN and CDR2 FVKESK. CDR3 length equals 14 residues. TCR beta sequencing was performed on blood CD8+ and CD4+ T cells. Random hexamers primed reverse transcription of about 0.5 to 1 ug RNA. immunoSEQ multiplex PCR amplified TCR beta CDR3 across 54 Vbeta, 13 Jbeta. In TCRdb, the immunoSEQ multiplex PCR reads were re-called with MiXCR into one record per CDR3 protein. Here the sample spans about 440,000 distinct CDR3 sequences, approximately 89% being singletons. The receptor was isolated from a human donor with multiple sclerosis. The sample consisted of CD8+ T cells from PBMCs. The chain combines TRBV14 with TRBJ2-7; 8 bases line up with TRBD1. CDR3 DNA: TGTGCCAGCAGCCATACACAGGGGGTTTACGGGCAGTACTTC. As protein: CASSHTQGVYGQYF.